This is a list of T cell receptor beta chains from one sample in a study of control samples from healthy donors and cancer patients. Profiling relied on immunoSEQ multiplex PCR, and the TCRdb table lists in-frame clones only, not all of them. The sample holds about 130,000 clones, approximately 90% seen once. The material sequenced was blood. Receptors originate from a man in his forties in good health. Both conserved end residues are part of each CDR3. Fields, in order: J gene, D gene, V gene, clone size, CDR3 protein, CDR3 DNA. The D gene is left open where the match is weak. Clone size is stated in some rows and not others, as once, few, many or a class when expanded.

TRBJ1-5 | . | TRBV18 | . | CASSAQNSNQPQHF | TGTGCCAGCTCAGCCCAGAATAGCAATCAGCCCCAGCATTTT
TRBJ2-1 | TRBD2 | TRBV5-4 | . | CASSLTRGGQISYNEQFF | TGTGCCAGCAGCTTAACGCGGGGGGGCCAGATCTCCTACAATGAGCAGTTCTTC
TRBJ2-7 | TRBD1 | TRBV2 | once | CASTQETGGEQYF | TGTGCCAGCACCCAGGAGACAGGGGGTGAGCAGTACTTC
TRBJ1-4 | . | TRBV5-1 | . | CASSKRAADEKLFF | TGCGCCAGCAGCAAGCGGGCGGCGGATGAAAAACTGTTTTTT
TRBJ1-4 | TRBD1 | TRBV20-1 | . | CSAGQGKLFF | TGCAGTGCTGGACAGGGGAAACTGTTTTTT
TRBJ1-5 | . | TRBV30 | . | CAWSVKGGGQPQHF | TGTGCCTGGAGTGTAAAGGGGGGTGGACAGCCCCAGCATTTT
TRBJ2-7 | . | TRBV6-5 | . | CASSQGLYEQYF | TGTGCCAGCAGTCAGGGGCTCTACGAGCAGTACTTC
TRBJ2-7 | . | TRBV21-1 | few | CASSKLGQQNSYEQYF | TGTGCCAGCAGCAAGCTGGGACAACAAAATTCCTACGAGCAGTACTTC
TRBJ1-3 | . | TRBV5-1 | . | CASSGGLSGNTIYF | TGCGCCAGCAGTGGGGGCTTATCTGGAAACACCATATATTTT
TRBJ2-5 | . | TRBV2 | . | CASSEGGDPTEETQYF | TGTGCCAGCAGTGAAGGAGGCGACCCAACGGAGGAGACCCAGTACTTC
TRBJ1-2 | TRBD1 | TRBV5-1 | . | CASSSGQGAHYGYTF | TGCGCCAGCAGCTCTGGACAGGGGGCGCATTATGGCTACACCTTC
TRBJ2-5 | TRBD2 | TRBV10-3 | . | CATGPSGGTTGETQYF | TGTGCCACGGGTCCCAGCGGGGGAACTACTGGAGAGACCCAGTACTTC
TRBJ2-1 | . | TRBV25-1 | . | CASSARFLKNNEQFF | TGTGCCAGCAGCGCGAGATTTCTGAAGAACAATGAGCAGTTCTTC
TRBJ2-2 | . | TRBV4-1 | . | CASSHSLLAANTGELFF | TGCGCCAGCAGCCATTCATTGCTAGCCGCGAACACCGGGGAGCTGTTTTTT
TRBJ2-7 | . | TRBV4-1 | . | CASSQGLADTYEQYF | TGCGCCAGCAGCCAAGGACTGGCAGATACCTACGAGCAGTACTTC
TRBJ2-7 | . | TRBV3-1/TRBV3-2 | . | CASSHLGKEQYF | TGTGCCAGCAGCCACCTCGGGAAGGAGCAGTACTTC
TRBJ1-3 | TRBD1 | TRBV5-1 | once | CASSLEGQSGNTIYF | TGCGCCAGCAGCTTGGAGGGACAGTCTGGAAACACCATATATTTT
TRBJ2-1 | . | TRBV6-6 | . | CASSYDGVEQFF | TGTGCCAGCAGTTATGACGGGGTTGAGCAGTTCTTC
TRBJ2-5 | TRBD2 | TRBV5-5 | . | CASSLASLGSGGIEETQYF | TGTGCCAGCAGCTTGGCAAGCCTTGGGAGCGGGGGGATTGAGGAGACCCAGTACTTC
TRBJ2-5 | . | TRBV11-2 | . | CASSAPAEETQYF | TGTGCCAGCAGCGCCCCTGCAGAAGAGACCCAGTACTTC
TRBJ1-1 | . | TRBV30 | few | CAWSPVAEAFF | TGTGCCTGGAGTCCCGTCGCTGAAGCTTTCTTT
TRBJ2-1 | . | TRBV5-1 | . | CASSSFVSNEQFF | TGCGCCAGCAGCTCCTTTGTCAGCAATGAGCAGTTCTTC
TRBJ2-1 | . | TRBV5-1 | . | CASSPRGASGNEQFF | TGCGCCAGCAGCCCCCGGGGGGCCTCTGGGAATGAGCAGTTCTTC
TRBJ2-3 | . | TRBV3-1/TRBV3-2 | . | CASSPPDTDTQYF | TGTGCCAGCAGCCCTCCAGACACAGATACGCAGTATTTT
TRBJ2-2 | TRBD2 | TRBV5-1 | . | CASSLAGGHNTGELFF | TGCGCCAGCAGCCTAGCGGGGGGTCATAACACCGGGGAGCTGTTTTTT
TRBJ2-2 | . | TRBV5-1 | once | CASSLVLGPGELFF | TGCGCCAGCAGCTTGGTTTTAGGTCCCGGGGAGCTGTTTTTT
TRBJ1-2 | . | TRBV19 | . | CASSVVNYGYTF | TGTGCCAGTAGTGTAGTAAACTATGGCTACACCTTC
TRBJ2-2 | . | TRBV10-1 | . | CASSEHRDGGTGELFF | TGCGCCAGCAGTGAGCACCGGGACGGTGGGACCGGGGAGCTGTTTTTT
TRBJ2-5 | . | TRBV28 | . | CASSLDLGVETQYF | TGTGCCAGCAGTTTGGATCTGGGTGTAGAGACCCAGTACTTC
TRBJ2-5 | . | TRBV6-2/TRBV6-3 | . | CASSLTSRVILGGETQYF | TGTGCCAGCAGTCTTACAAGTAGAGTAATTCTCGGGGGTGAGACCCAGTACTTC
TRBJ1-2 | TRBD1 | TRBV4-2 | few | CASSQDPDREIYGYTF | TGTGCCAGCAGCCAAGATCCGGACAGGGAGATCTATGGCTACACCTTC
TRBJ1-5 | . | TRBV2 | . | CASSDSFGNQPQHF | TGTGCCAGCTCGGATAGTTTCGGCAATCAGCCCCAGCATTTT
TRBJ2-5 | . | TRBV20-1 | . | CSLLVGETQYF | TGCAGTCTGCTAGTCGGAGAGACCCAGTACTTC
TRBJ2-5 | . | TRBV19 | once | CASGVRGQETQYF | TGTGCCAGTGGCGTTCGGGGGCAAGAGACCCAGTACTTC
TRBJ2-1 | . | TRBV27 | . | CATQTVGGEEQFF | TGTGCCACCCAGACCGTGGGTGGTGAGGAGCAGTTCTTC
TRBJ1-3 | . | TRBV19 | once | CASSIPGNTIYF | TGTGCCAGTAGTATCCCTGGAAACACCATATATTTT
TRBJ2-3 | . | TRBV7-9 | . | CASSSRGRLVLTDTQYF | TGTGCCAGCAGCTCCAGGGGACGCCTTGTCCTTACAGATACGCAGTATTTT
TRBJ2-1 | . | TRBV18 | . | CASSPLGGADEQFF | TGTGCCAGCTCACCGCTAGGGGGGGCGGATGAGCAGTTCTTC
TRBJ1-4 | . | TRBV5-4 | . | CASSSERGEKLFF | TGTGCCAGCAGCTCCGAGAGGGGGGAAAAACTGTTTTTT
TRBJ2-1 | . | TRBV5-1 | . | CASSSDGGNEQFF | TGCGCCAGCAGCTCTGATGGGGGTAATGAGCAGTTCTTC
TRBJ2-3 | . | TRBV7-2 | . | CASSSGMGRTTDTQYF | TGTGCCAGCAGCTCAGGAATGGGACGTACCACAGATACGCAGTATTTT
TRBJ2-2 | . | TRBV7-3 | . | CASSLGREGELFF | TGTGCCAGCAGCTTGGGCAGGGAGGGGGAGCTGTTTTTT
TRBJ1-3 | . | TRBV19 | . | CATKTQGSKDTIYF | TGTGCCACAAAAACACAGGGTTCGAAGGACACCATATATTTT
TRBJ1-1 | . | TRBV19 | . | CASSIGVRGPPEEAFF | TGTGCCAGTAGTATAGGAGTAAGAGGGCCCCCCGAAGAAGCTTTCTTT
TRBJ1-2 | . | TRBV7-9 | . | CASSRGTGPVHGYTF | TGTGCCAGCAGCCGTGGAACAGGGCCCGTCCATGGCTACACCTTC
TRBJ2-5 | . | TRBV7-9 | . | CASSRGAGETQYF | TGTGCCAGCAGCAGAGGTGCCGGGGAGACCCAGTACTTC
TRBJ2-1 | . | TRBV20-1 | . | CSASHHNEQFF | TGCAGTGCTAGCCACCACAATGAGCAGTTCTTC